These 14 T cell receptor beta chains were sequenced from one sample in a study of T cell repertoires in aging, cancer and after chemotherapy. A mixed TRB-A/B primer pool amplified rearranged TRB by multiplex touch-down PCR. From the multiplex PCR reads, TCRdb called clonotypes with MiXCR, one entry per CDR3 protein. The profile shows several thousand distinct CDR3 sequences, 44% of them singletons. Amplification of TCR beta used genomic DNA extracted from peripheral blood. Sample: blood. The receptors shown here come from a human donor with a blood cancer.

This clonotype was observed a handful of times. The V gene is TRBV7-6, the J gene TRBJ2-2; unclear D gene. V dropped 2 bases and J dropped 3 bases, with 10 bases sitting between them. Germline V gene data show CDR1 as SGHVS and CDR2 as FNYEAQ. The CDR3 is 15 residues long. The DNA for the CDR3 is TGTGCCAGCAGCTTATCTCCGGGTTACACCGGGGAGCTGTTTTTT. Its translation: CASSLSPGYTGELFF.

This clonotype showed up just a few times. The CDR3 DNA follows: TGTGCCAGCCGCGAGAAACCTACCTACGAGCAGTACTTC. Amino acids: CASREKPTYEQYF. The rearrangement links TRBV6-5 to TRBJ2-7; D remains ambiguous. Looked up from germline, CDR1 is MNHEY and CDR2 is SVGAGI. Trimming removed 8 bases at V and 2 bases at J, with 13 bases between. This CDR3 spans 13 amino acids.

In its sample, this clonotype ranks as medium-sized (0.01 to 0.1%). The chain uses TRBV30 and TRBJ2-3; D is undetermined. Looked up from germline, CDR1 is GTSNPN and CDR2 is SVGIG (reference sequence). This CDR3 is built from 13 residues. V gave up 0 bases and J gave up 4 bases, with 8 bases separating them. CDR3 residues: CAWSVNEADTQYF. The CDR3 coding sequence is TGTGCCTGGAGTGTTAATGAGGCAGATACGCAGTATTTT.

The CDR3 protein is CASSPGTLESPLHF. The CDR3 coding sequence is TGTGCCAGCTCACCAGGGACATTAGAATCACCCCTCCACTTT. The chain recombines TRBV18 with TRBJ1-6; perhaps TRBD1 as D (6 bases). V dropped 2 bases and J dropped 10 bases, with 12 bases sitting between them. CDR1 and CDR2 from the germline V gene are KGHSH and LQKENI. CDR3 length equals 14 residues.

V gene TRBV15 combines with J gene TRBJ2-3, with D maybe TRBD2 (5 bases). The V end was cut by 2 bases, the J end by 8 bases, with 17 bases between. The CDR3 contains 15 residues. In germline, CDR1 is LNHNV, CDR2 YYDKDF (reference sequence). Written as DNA, the CDR3 is TGTGCCACCAGCAGATACACTCTTGCGCGGGCTACGCAGTATTTT. Its protein product is CATSRYTLARATQYF.

The V gene is TRBV6-5, the J gene TRBJ1-1; tentatively, D is TRBD1 (6 bases). CDR3 length: 14 residues. The V gene lost 7 bases and the J gene lost 0 bases, with 12 bases spanning the gap. Germline CDR1 and CDR2: MNHEY and SVGAGI. The CDR3 coding sequence is TGTGCCAGCAAGGAGGGGGGGATGAACACTGAAGCTTTCTTT. Residues: CASKEGGMNTEAFF.

There are a few counts of this clonotype. The chain recombines TRBV7-9 with TRBJ2-7, with 8 bases aligning to TRBD1. Germline-derived CDR1 and CDR2 are SEHNR and FQNEAQ (reference sequence). The CDR3 has 13 amino acids. Trimming removed 8 bases from V and 5 bases from J; junction bases left unmatched: 8. CDR3 region: CASGVQGAHEQYF. CDR3 nucleotide sequence: TGTGCCAGCGGTGTGCAGGGGGCCCACGAGCAGTACTTC.

This chain links TRBV12-3 or TRBV12-4 with TRBJ2-1; 11 nucleotides line up with TRBD2. V shed 7 bases and J 2 bases; nucleotides not matched to a gene: 4. This CDR3 is 15 amino acids long. The CDR3 loop is CASTMGLAAYNEQFF. The CDR3 nucleotides read TGTGCCAGCACGATGGGACTAGCGGCCTACAATGAGCAGTTCTTC.

In this sample, this clonotype turned up a few times. The chain has TRBV6-5 and TRBJ1-1, with D tentatively TRBD1 (5 bases). Trimming pared 7 bases from V and 4 bases from J, leaving 13 bases between. CDR3 length: 13 residues. Germline-derived CDR1 and CDR2 are MNHEY and SVGAGI. Here the CDR3 DNA reads TGTGCCAGCACACAGCGAGGGGTCACTGAAGCTTTCTTT. Amino acids: CASTQRGVTEAFF.

The chain has TRBV5-4 and TRBJ2-2, with no clear D. Germline V gene data show CDR1 as SGHNT and CDR2 as YYREEE (reference sequence). V lost 2 bases and J 5 bases, leaving 4 bases between the germline ends. The CDR3 covers 12 residues. CDR3: CASSLETGELFF. CDR3 coding DNA: TGTGCCAGCAGCTTAGAAACCGGGGAGCTGTTTTTT.

The rearrangement links TRBV7-2 to TRBJ2-2; 7 nucleotides align to TRBD2. The germline V gene encodes CDR1 SGHTA and CDR2 FQGNSA. The CDR3 contains 16 residues. Trimming removed 5 bases from V and 3 bases from J; junction bases left unmatched: 9. CDR3 DNA sequence: TGTGCCAGCAGCCCCAGTGGCGGGAGTGACACCGGGGAGCTGTTTTTT. This translates into CASSPSGGSDTGELFF.

This clonotype was picked up a small number of times. The V and J genes are TRBV5-1 and TRBJ2-3; TRBD1 agrees at 7 bases. The CDR3 has 14 residues. V lost 4 bases, J lost 2 bases, and 4 bases stayed unmatched. Per germline, CDR1 SGHRS and CDR2 YFSETQ. CDR3 DNA sequence: TGCGCCAGCAGCCGGGGACAGAACACAGATACGCAGTATTTT. It encodes CASSRGQNTDTQYF.

This sequence joins TRBV6-1 and TRBJ2-1, with 8 positions matching TRBD2. The ends lost 2 bases at V and 0 bases at J; junction bases unmatched: 6. The CDR3 has 17 residues. Per the germline V gene, CDR1 is MNHNS and CDR2 is SASEGT. CDR3 in DNA: TGTGCCAGCAGTGAACTAGCGGGCCCGAGCTCCTACAATGAGCAGTTCTTC. Protein: CASSELAGPSSYNEQFF.

This clonotype was picked up a small number of times. The V and J genes are TRBV5-5 and TRBJ2-1, with 7 bases aligning to TRBD2. Germline V gives CDR1 SGHKS, CDR2 YYEKEE (reference sequence). CDR3 length: 15 amino acids. V gave up 2 bases and J gave up 6 bases; unmatched junction bases: 8. The CDR3 nucleotides read TGTGCCAGCAGCTTAAGGGCTAGCGGCCCCAATGAGCAGTTCTTC. Protein product: CASSLRASGPNEQFF. Based on the CDR3 plus reference TRBV5-5 and TRBJ2-1, the full variable domain is DAGVTQSPTHLIKTRGQQVTLRCSPISGHKSVSWYQQVLGQGPQFIFQYYEKEERGRGNFPDRFSARQFPNYSSELNVNALLLGDSALYLCASSLRASGPNEQFFGPGTRLTVL.